This T cell receptor (beta chain) was retrieved from a study of T cells in Graves' hyperthyroidism and ophthalmopathy. Study-wide points: Most thyroid clonotypes with frequency above 0.001 were detected in blood.

Patients aged 18 to 65 with hyperthyroidism were newly diagnosed, with duration under 2 months. The PBMCs had their origin in approximately 10 ml of fresh peripheral blood. From RNA transcripts, TCR beta CDR3 regions were amplified. The TCR CDR3 first-round RT-PCR relied on the HTBI primer set. A single record per CDR3 protein comes from TCRdb applying MiXCR to the multiplex PCR reads. The table has approximately 700,000 distinct CDR3 sequences, over 15% seen once; the top ten hold roughly 8%. The CDR3 contains 12 residues. Per germline, CDR1 SGHDT and CDR2 YYEEEE. Trimming pared 5 bases from V and 12 bases from J, leaving 16 bases between. A word on this clonotype: The antigen is undetermined.

The clonotype comes from a man younger than 35 with Graves' hyperthyroidism. Source material: blood. The chain recombines TRBV5-6 with TRBJ2-3; D perhaps matches TRBD2 (5 bases). Here the CDR3 reads CASSWARRSQYF. The CDR3 DNA is TGTGCCAGCAGTTGGGCAAGGAGGAGTCAGTATTTT.